The T cell receptor beta chain described here comes from a study of blood T cell repertoires in COVID-19. Across the whole study: Samples came from the United States, Italy and Spain, spanning acute and convalescent COVID-19.

The V end was cut by 4 bases, the J end by 12 bases, with 15 bases between. The CDR3 loop spans 12 amino acids. CDR1 and CDR2 (germline): LGHNA, YSLEER. Assay: immunoSEQ multiplex PCR; the TCRdb copy retains only in-frame clones and omits some. The sample yields around 100,000 clones, around four fifths seen once. Sample: peripheral blood. The origin of this receptor is a man in his 70s with active or convalescent COVID-19. V is TRBV4-3 and J is TRBJ1-1; tentatively, D is TRBD1 (6 bases). The CDR3 DNA follows: TGCGCCAGCAGCCCGTATACAGGGTTAACTTTCTTT. The encoded protein is CASSPYTGLTFF.